Included here is one TCR beta chain sequence, with context. Its specific antigen is unknown. No base qualities exist here, and no much larger clone lies one base off it. The germline V gene (reference sequence) provides CDR1 MNHEY and CDR2 SMNVEV. The CDR3 runs 15 amino acids, cysteine and phenylalanine included. Here the CDR3 DNA is all that survives: 45 bases in frame from base 1. Ends trimmed: V by 6 bases, J by 5 bases; bases unmatched to a gene: 7. Stable Graves' hyperthyroidism was defined as the absence of progression to ophthalmopathy over 18 months of follow-up. Hyperthyroidism patients were newly diagnosed, with disease duration under 2 months, and aged 18 to 65 years. Any patient with an uncontrolled infection, another autoimmune disease, pregnancy or lactation was excluded. Diagnoses were based on clinical symptoms, serum thyroxine and TRAb, thyroid ultrasound and orbital computed tomography. Ficoll-Paque density gradient centrifugation was used to isolate PBMCs from 9.5 to 10 ml of fresh peripheral blood. Total RNA was extracted using Trizol reagent, and RNA quality was assessed on an Agilent 2100 Bioanalyzer.

The data originate from a study of T cells in Graves' hyperthyroidism and ophthalmopathy (dated by TCRdb to the late 2010s). In terms of the full investigation: Peripheral blood was sampled at the time of initial diagnosis, prior to any treatment. A discovery cohort of approximately 97 patients, about 44 with Graves' ophthalmopathy and approximately 60 with stable Graves' hyperthyroidism, was used to find distinguishing TCR V-J signatures. According to the paper, TCR Vbeta CDR3 sequencing was carried out on over 130 peripheral blood samples, which came from 40 to 45 ophthalmopathy, some 73 hyperthyroidism and approximately 17 progressor patients. Prospective prediction of ophthalmopathy was tested in an independent validation cohort of fewer than 20 hyperthyroidism patients and approximately 17 patients who later progressed to ophthalmopathy. The study also compared thyroid tissue and blood T-cell repertoires from about 6 Graves' hyperthyroidism patients. The 100 discovery patients were randomly split 7:3 into training and test sets. Following sampling, methimazole starting at 30 mg daily was given to hyperthyroidism patients, and high-dose intravenous methylprednisolone was given to ophthalmopathy patients.

General conclusions and limits of the study: A model built on a 13 V-J signature distinguished ophthalmopathy from stable hyperthyroidism, reaching roughly 88% sensitivity and 81.08% specificity in cross-validation and 80%/75% in testing. During validation, the model predicted progression to ophthalmopathy a median of roughly six months ahead of onset, with around 71% sensitivity and about 75% specificity. No statistical method was used to set the sample size in advance, and investigators knew the group allocation. Most expanded thyroid clonotypes (frequency above 0.001) were also detected in blood, suggesting blood repertoires may reflect thyroid immune responses.

Amplification of TCR beta CDR3 regions was carried out from RNA transcripts. The TCR CDR3 was subjected to a first round of RT-PCR using the HTBI primer set and the Qiagen OneStep RT-PCR kit. A second multiplex PCR round built the libraries, followed by size selection and purification. The libraries were sequenced on an Illumina HiSeq2000 using paired-end 100 bp reads. In the authors' own workflow: SOAPnuke was used to process the raw data, throwing out any read that contained adapters or uncalled bases, had a mean Phred below 15, or lacked an exact constant-primer or identifier match. High-quality paired reads were merged with COPE v1.2.5, and unique nucleotide sequences were defined as clonotypes. MiTCR v1.1 was used to align the clonotypes against IMGT TRBV, TRBD and TRBJ reference segments. The analysis was restricted to V-J combinations with a frequency above 0.0001, which together covered over 99% of the repertoires. The TCS score was defined as F50 (clonal expansion) divided by E x V (chaos), with BLOSUM62-based TCRdist calculated between CDR3 peptides within each V-J. Welch's t-statistics and random forest reduced roughly 500 V-J features to 10 to 15, which were used in a naive Bayes classifier (R e1071). Clones were called with MiXCR by TCRdb after fastp trimmed the public reads at Q25, and only in-frame beta chains were retained. Each record represents a unique CDR3 protein, reported with the most common genes and DNA among its rows. The V and J calls shown here were made by TCRdb, not taken from the authors' results. Across this sample there are some 760,000 distinct CDR3 sequences, with about 14% seen only once. The ten largest clones take up approximately 10% of the sample.

The sequence joins TRBV27 to TRBJ2-3, with 11 central nucleotides matching TRBD1. The source material was blood. This TCR was recovered from a young woman with Graves' hyperthyroidism. The CDR3 protein is CASSPGQGAQDTQYF. The nucleotides are TGTGCCAGCAGCCCAGGACAGGGGGCGCAAGATACGCAGTATTTT.